These 16 T cell receptor beta chains came from one sample sequenced in a study of cytomegalovirus exposure and HLA in healthy donors. The PCR used 60 Vbeta and 13 Jbeta primers. TCRdb keeps only in-frame clones here, not all; method: immunoSEQ multiplex PCR. Counted here are 110,000 to 150,000 clones, just over 70% occurring once; the ten biggest clones make up roughly 1.7%. Specimen: PBMCs. These receptors were collected from a woman under 40 in good health and CMV-seronegative.

The chain has TRBV21-1 and TRBJ2-1; no DNA check was done on the table's D call, TRBD2. TRBV21-1 represents a pseudogene. The CDR3 loop spans 16 amino acids. The CDR3: CASSERGGTANNEQFF. CDR3 coding DNA: TGTGCCAGCAGCGAAAGGGGGGGGACCGCCAACAATGAGCAGTTCTTC.

This clone was counted a single time. The rearrangement uses TRBV27 and TRBJ2-2; the match to TRBD1 covers 8 bases. Germline V gives CDR1 MNHEY, CDR2 SMNVEV (reference sequence). Germline trimming cut 6 bases from V and 3 bases from J; bases unmatched to any gene: 6. The CDR3 runs 15 residues. The CDR3 sequence: CASRFGQGDTGELFF. The CDR3 DNA follows: TGTGCCAGCAGATTCGGACAGGGCGACACCGGGGAGCTGTTTTTT.

This clone was counted only a few times. This chain uses TRBV5-1 with TRBJ1-3; 8 positions match TRBD1. CDR1 is SGHRS, CDR2 YFSETQ, per germline. Trimming removed 4 bases from V and 4 bases from J; junction bases left unmatched: 10. The CDR3 is made up of 16 amino acids. Here the CDR3 reads CASSPGQGVGGNTIYF. The DNA for the CDR3 is TGCGCCAGCAGCCCCGGACAGGGTGTGGGCGGAAACACCATATATTTT.

In its sample, this clone was seen a few times. The chain employs TRBV19 and TRBJ1-2; weak D call: TRBD1 (5 bases). V lost 3 bases and J lost 8, with 16 bases in between. The CDR3 runs to 14 residues. Germline V gives CDR1 LNHDA, CDR2 SQIVND (reference sequence). CDR3 nucleotides: TGTGCCAGTAGTATGAGGGCGACGGGGGACGGCTACACCTTC. Translating gives CASSMRATGDGYTF.

The rearrangement joins TRBV2 to TRBJ2-5, with D possibly TRBD1 on 6 matching bases. The V end lost 3 bases, the J end lost 4 bases, and 24 bases lay between the germline ends. Germline V gene lookup returns CDR1 SNHLY and CDR2 FYNNEI. This CDR3 has 18 residues. The CDR3 sequence is CASSERTLRRGMGETQYF. DNA of the CDR3: TGTGCCAGCAGTGAGAGGACCCTTCGAAGGGGGATGGGAGAGACCCAGTACTTC.

The CDR3 region is CASSYWTVRQQETQYF. The CDR3 DNA follows: TGTGCCAGCAGTTACTGGACAGTGCGCCAGCAAGAGACCCAGTACTTC. The gene calls are TRBV6-6 and TRBJ2-5; weak D call: TRBD1 (6 bases). Trimming took off 1 base at V and 2 bases at J, with 14 bases between the two ends. The CDR3 is made up of 16 amino acids. CDR1 is MNHNY, CDR2 SVGAGI, per germline (reference sequence).

The chain employs TRBV7-3 and TRBJ2-3, with 11 bases fitting TRBD2. The CDR3 spans 18 residues. V was pared by 5 bases and J by 5 bases, with 15 bases of the junction left unmatched. CDR1 and CDR2 (germline): SGHTA, FQGTGA. CDR3 region: CASSQNFLAGGLGDTQYF. DNA of the CDR3: TGTGCCAGCAGCCAAAATTTTTTAGCGGGGGGGCTCGGAGATACGCAGTATTTT.

The chain uses TRBV4-1 and TRBJ1-3; possibly TRBD1 for D (5 bases). V was cut by 2 bases and J by 1 base, with 15 bases left in between. The germline CDR1 and CDR2 sequences are MGHRA and YSYEKL. The CDR3 runs 17 residues. The CDR3 nucleotides read TGCGCCAGCAGCCAAACAGGTCGGGCGGGGTCTGGAAACACCATATATTTT. It is translated as CASSQTGRAGSGNTIYF.

The chain joins TRBV5-4 to TRBJ1-1; 8 bases are shared with TRBD1. In germline, CDR1 is SGHNT, CDR2 YYREEE (reference sequence). CDR3 length: 15 residues. The trim removed 0 bases at V and 1 base at J, leaving 2 bases unmatched. The CDR3 loop reads CASSLGGTGNTEAFF. CDR3 nucleotide sequence: TGTGCCAGCAGCTTGGGAGGGACAGGGAACACTGAAGCTTTCTTT.

The chain couples TRBV6-5 to TRBJ1-1; D not resolved. CDR1 MNHEY and CDR2 SVGAGI come from the germline V gene. CDR3 length: 15 amino acids. V lost 0 bases and J lost 5, with 13 bases in between. The CDR3, as DNA: TGTGCCAGCAGTTACTCTGAGGGAGTTGGGACTGAAGCTTTCTTT. Translated, it gives CASSYSEGVGTEAFF.

The chain has TRBV29-1 and TRBJ2-5, with D tentatively TRBD1 (6 bases). The V gene lost 4 bases and the J gene lost 5 bases, with 17 bases spanning the gap. Per germline, CDR1 SQVTM and CDR2 ANQGSEA. CDR3 size: 14 residues. CDR3 DNA: TGCAGCGTTGGGTCGCCTAGGGGGTTCGAGACCCAGTACTTC. Residues: CSVGSPRGFETQYF.

This chain uses TRBV9 with TRBJ2-5; 8 bases align to TRBD2. Germline V CDR1 and CDR2: SGDLS, YYNGEE. The CDR3 has 16 amino acids. V trimming: 2 bases; J trimming: 2 bases; junction bases outside the gene matches: 8. The CDR3, as DNA: TGTGCCAGCAGCGTTCGACCCAGCGGGGGACAAGAGACCCAGTACTTC. This translates into CASSVRPSGGQETQYF.

This chain joins TRBV20-1 and TRBJ1-2; 8 positions agree with TRBD1. J lost 8 bases, V lost 5 bases, and 4 bases had no gene match. CDR1 is DFQATT, CDR2 SNEGSKA, per germline (reference sequence). There are 11 residues in the CDR3. The CDR3 region has the DNA TGCAGTGCTTTGACAGGGGTCGGCTACACCTTC. Protein: CSALTGVGYTF.

The chain combines TRBV9 with TRBJ1-6; 9 nucleotides align to TRBD1. Germline values: CDR1 SGDLS, CDR2 YYNGEE. Trimming removed 0 bases from V and 9 bases from J; junction bases left unmatched: 1. The CDR3 is 14 amino acids. In DNA, the CDR3 is TGTGCCAGCAGCGTAGGGGACAGGGCTTCACCCCTCCACTTT. Amino acid sequence: CASSVGDRASPLHF. Variable domain in full (rest from reference TRBV9 and TRBJ1-6): DSGVTQTPKHLITATGQRVTLRCSPRSGDLSVYWYQQSLDQGLQFLIQYYNGEERAKGNILERFSAQQFPDLHSELNLSSLELGDSALYFCASSVGDRASPLHFGNGTRLTVT.

A word on this clone: This CDR3 is also generated by other DNA sequences in the sample. CDR3 nucleotides: TGCGCCAGCAGCTTGGGTCAGGGGAATGAAAAACTGTTTTTT. This gives the protein CASSLGQGNEKLFF. The V gene is TRBV5-1, the J gene TRBJ1-4; D may be TRBD1 (6 bases). Germline V gives CDR1 SGHRS, CDR2 YFSETQ. The length of the CDR3 is 14 residues. V was pared by 0 bases and J by 5 bases, with 8 bases between.

The CDR3 loop is CSVDLTPGGTETQYF. The CDR3 DNA reads as TGCAGCGTTGACCTCACCCCGGGGGGCACGGAGACCCAGTACTTC. The genes are TRBV29-1 and TRBJ2-5; perhaps TRBD2 as D (7 bases). Trimming shortened V by 3 bases and J by 5 bases, and 19 bases separated the two germline ends. Germline V gene sequence: CDR1 SQVTM, CDR2 ANQGSEA. CDR3 length equals 15 residues.